These T cell receptor beta chains were read from a single sample in a study of cytomegalovirus exposure and HLA in healthy donors. This table comes from immunoSEQ multiplex PCR, and its TCRdb copy is limited to in-frame clones, with some not included. Among about 120,000 clones listed, less than 10% were seen once. The sequencing input was PBMCs. All receptors come from a woman aged 40-49 years in good health and CMV-seropositive. The conserved cysteine and the conserved F or W are not part of the CDR3 here.

J	V	CDR3
TRBJ2-2	TRBV29-1	SVTLDRDTGELF
TRBJ2-7	TRBV2	ASSTEWEQY
TRBJ2-7	TRBV19	ASSETGMLYEQY
TRBJ2-2	TRBV29-1	SVETETGIPTGELF
TRBJ1-5	TRBV5-5	ASSPRGSNQPQH
TRBJ1-4	TRBV5-1	ASSKQGRGNEKLF
TRBJ1-4	TRBV28	ASSLVGRRTNEKLF
TRBJ2-1	TRBV9	ASSGPGTGGRYEQF
TRBJ2-1	TRBV2	ASSEEGQELYNEQF
TRBJ1-2	TRBV7-9	ASSQRDRFYGYT
TRBJ1-5	TRBV6-5	ASSPIRGNQPQH
TRBJ2-2	TRBV19	ASSPGGTGSGELF
TRBJ2-6	TRBV10-2	ASSESGGANVLT
TRBJ1-4	TRBV5-1	ASSLEQGNEKLF
TRBJ1-2	TRBV4-1	ASSQEGGADYGYT